Listed below are T cell receptor beta chains from one sample, sequenced in a study of T cells in Graves' hyperthyroidism and ophthalmopathy. TCRdb independently ran MiXCR on the multiplex PCR reads; one entry per CDR3 protein. The repertoire has hundreds of thousands of distinct CDR3 sequences, 18% of them found once; the top ten carry 16%. Sequencing input: blood. The receptors shown here come from a woman between 50 and 59 years old with Graves' hyperthyroidism that later progressed to Graves' ophthalmopathy. Both conserved end residues are part of each CDR3. The D gene is left open where the match is weak. Only part of the rows carry a size: once, few, many, or a class if the clone is expanded.

clone_size d_call j_call v_call cdr3_aa cdr3_nt
. . TRBJ1-2 TRBV4-2 CASSQEQQPNYGYTF TGTGCCAGCAGCCAAGAACAGCAACCTAACTATGGCTACACCTTC
. . TRBJ1-4 TRBV7-6 CASSFPRGGEKLFF TGTGCCAGCAGCTTCCCCAGGGGAGGTGAAAAACTGTTTTTT
many TRBD2 TRBJ2-1 TRBV11-2 CASSPRTSGGGEQFF TGTGCCAGCAGCCCCCGGACTAGCGGGGGAGGCGAGCAGTTCTTC
. . TRBJ2-5 TRBV6-5 CASSYRVQETQYF TGTGCCAGCAGTTATAGGGTCCAAGAGACCCAGTACTTC
. . TRBJ1-2 TRBV3-1 CASTLAPGGNYGYTF TGTGCCAGCACCCTAGCCCCGGGAGGTAACTATGGCTACACCTTC
many TRBD2 TRBJ2-1 TRBV12-3/TRBV12-4 CASSFTGTSGASSYNEQFF TGTGCCAGCAGTTTCACCGGGACTAGCGGGGCTAGCTCCTACAATGAGCAGTTCTTC
many . TRBJ2-5 TRBV11-2 CASSGSGQETQYF TGTGCCAGCAGCGGATCGGGACAAGAGACCCAGTACTTC
many . TRBJ2-5 TRBV3-1 CASRVDNQETQYF TGTGCCAGCAGGGTTGACAATCAAGAGACCCAGTACTTC
. . TRBJ2-5 TRBV6-1 CASSEGLQRETQYF TGTGCCAGCAGTGAGGGTCTCCAGAGGGAGACCCAGTACTTC
many TRBD1 TRBJ1-1 TRBV11-2 CASSQDRGRAFF TGTGCCAGCAGCCAAGACAGGGGGCGGGCTTTCTTT
many TRBD2 TRBJ2-3 TRBV3-1 CASSQVSGESTDTQYF TGTGCCAGCAGCCAGGTTAGCGGGGAGAGCACAGATACGCAGTATTTT
. TRBD2 TRBJ2-4 TRBV5-6 CAGSPRSGGYSIQYF TGTGCCGGCAGCCCCCGAAGCGGGGGTTATAGCATTCAGTACTTC
. . TRBJ2-1 TRBV7-2 CASSLYGRGLDSYNEQFF TGTGCCAGCAGCCTTTACGGGCGGGGTCTAGACTCCTACAATGAGCAGTTCTTC
many . TRBJ1-1 TRBV18 CASSPEVRAEAFF TGTGCCAGCTCACCGGAGGTGCGGGCTGAAGCTTTCTTT
many . TRBJ1-1 TRBV18 CASSPRHGFGTEAFF TGTGCCAGCTCACCAAGGCATGGGTTCGGCACTGAAGCTTTCTTT
. TRBD1 TRBJ1-5 TRBV27 CASRLTGGYQPQHF TGTGCCAGCAGATTGACAGGGGGCTATCAGCCCCAGCATTTT
. TRBD1 TRBJ2-5 TRBV19 CASSVLQGRETQYF TGTGCCAGTAGTGTGCTACAGGGGCGGGAGACCCAGTACTTC
once . TRBJ1-1 TRBV12-3/TRBV12-4 CASSLGAGLNTEVFF TGTGCCAGCAGTTTAGGTGCGGGGTTGAACACTGAAGTTTTCTTT
. TRBD1 TRBJ1-5 TRBV19 CASSTRTGHNQPQHF TGTGCCAGTAGTACGCGGACAGGGCACAATCAGCCCCAGCATTTT
. . TRBJ1-3 TRBV7-6 CASSEASNTIYF TGTGCAAGCAGTGAAGCTTCCAACACCATATATTTT
many . TRBJ1-1 TRBV20-1 CSVNPGTQAFF TGCAGTGTTAACCCCGGGACACAAGCTTTCTTT
few . TRBJ1-5 TRBV19 CASSIDQVDQPQHF TGTGCCAGTAGTATAGATCAGGTTGATCAGCCCCAGCATTTT
. . TRBJ1-1 TRBV11-2 CAGSFGQDTEAFF TGTGCCGGCAGCTTTGGACAAGACACTGAAGCTTTCTTT
. . TRBJ1-2 TRBV7-9 CASSLASLRDGYTF TGTGCCAGCAGCTTAGCATCCTTACGAGATGGCTACACCTTC
many . TRBJ1-1 TRBV18 CASSSHQAFF TGTGCCAGCTCCTCTCACCAAGCTTTCTTT
few . TRBJ1-6 TRBV9 CASSVGRGGSSPLHF TGTGCCAGCAGCGTAGGCCGGGGTGGAAGTTCACCCCTCCACTTT
. . TRBJ1-5 TRBV9 CASSVGPNHNQPQHF TGTGCCAGCAGCGTAGGGCCAAATCACAATCAGCCCCAGCATTTT
. . TRBJ2-7 TRBV6-1 CASSPEGVSSYEQYF TGTGCCAGCAGCCCCGAAGGAGTTAGCTCCTACGAGCAGTACTTC
few TRBD1 TRBJ2-7 TRBV7-2 CASSLETGQASYEQYF TGTGCCAGCAGCTTAGAAACGGGACAGGCGTCCTACGAGCAGTACTTC
. TRBD2 TRBJ2-1 TRBV27 CASMGSGGYNEQFF TGTGCCAGCATGGGGAGCGGGGGTTACAATGAGCAGTTCTTC
. . TRBJ1-1 TRBV5-5 CASSLVLGQGTEAFF TGTGCCAGCAGCTTGGTACTCGGCCAGGGTACTGAAGCTTTCTTT
. . TRBJ1-5 TRBV20-1 CSASPQDSPNQPQHF TGCAGTGCTAGCCCCCAGGACAGTCCCAATCAGCCCCAGCATTTT
few TRBD2 TRBJ2-1 TRBV28 CASSPPVGTSGRNEQFF TGTGCCAGCAGCCCTCCGGTCGGAACTAGCGGGAGAAATGAGCAGTTCTTC
few . TRBJ1-1 TRBV30 CAWRRGVNTEAFF TGTGCCTGGAGAAGGGGGGTGAACACTGAAGCTTTCTTT
many . TRBJ1-6 TRBV11-2 CASSFGAGNNSPLHF TGTGCCAGCAGCTTTGGAGCTGGGAATAATTCACCCCTCCACTTT
few . TRBJ1-1 TRBV5-1 CASRTGAQEAFF TGCGCCAGCCGGACCGGGGCTCAAGAAGCTTTCTTT
many . TRBJ1-1 TRBV30 CAWSGRGNTEAFF TGTGCCTGGAGTGGCAGGGGAAACACTGAAGCTTTCTTT
many . TRBJ2-7 TRBV2 CASRWTVSSYEQYF TGTGCCAGCAGATGGACAGTGAGCTCCTACGAGCAGTACTTC
few . TRBJ1-3 TRBV7-2 CASSLGSGIGNTIYF TGTGCCAGCAGCTTAGGTTCAGGGATCGGAAACACCATATATTTT
few . TRBJ1-4 TRBV6-1 CASSPTGGPSNEKLFF TGTGCCAGCAGCCCCACCGGGGGGCCATCTAATGAAAAACTGTTTTTT
many . TRBJ1-6 TRBV6-1 CASTDRANGAPLHF TGTGCCAGCACCGACCGGGCAAATGGGGCACCCCTCCACTTT
. . TRBJ2-5 TRBV29-1 CSVGRDSEETQYF TGCAGCGTTGGACGGGACTCCGAAGAGACCCAGTACTTC
many . TRBJ2-1 TRBV7-2 CASSLVDERNEQFF TGTGCCAGCAGCTTAGTGGACGAGAGAAATGAGCAGTTCTTC
few . TRBJ2-1 TRBV29-1 CSVEDLSRVGVPSSYNEQFF TGCAGCGTTGAAGATTTATCGCGAGTTGGCGTCCCTAGCTCCTACAATGAGCAGTTCTTC
. . TRBJ2-1 TRBV6-1 CASSNIRGSYNEQFF TGTGCCAGCAGCAACATAAGGGGGTCCTACAATGAGCAGTTCTTC
. . TRBJ2-1 TRBV20-1 CSASFRGPHNEQFF TGCAGTGCTAGTTTTCGGGGCCCTCACAATGAGCAGTTCTTC
. . TRBJ2-3 TRBV30 CAWTRGPTDTQYF TGTGCCTGGACAAGAGGACCCACAGATACGCAGTATTTT
many . TRBJ2-6 TRBV12-3/TRBV12-4 CASSFLGQSSGANVLTF TGTGCCAGCAGTTTTCTAGGACAGAGCTCTGGGGCCAACGTCCTGACTTTC
few . TRBJ2-7 TRBV9 CASSVGGGTAEQYF TGTGCCAGCAGCGTAGGAGGGGGTACTGCCGAGCAGTACTTC
few . TRBJ2-5 TRBV7-9 CASSLGGAVETQYF TGTGCCAGCAGCTTAGGGGGGGCAGTAGAGACCCAGTACTTC
many . TRBJ2-5 TRBV24-1 CATSEARAPQRETQYF TGTGCCACCAGTGAAGCCAGGGCCCCACAGCGGGAGACCCAGTACTTC